The entry below gives a single T cell receptor beta chain sequence along with its context. What it binds is unknown. This record comes from a study of cytomegalovirus exposure and HLA in healthy donors. Whole-study context: The study's early data release held about 77 million unique TCRs from HLA-typed donors.

General study findings and limits: Specificity of a few CMV-associated chains for CMV antigens was verified in vitro. Later analysis demonstrated an association between a missense DCLRE1C variant and TCR beta V- and J-gene trimming. Reported results showed that the classifier diagnosed cytomegalovirus status with high specificity and sensitivity.

Use of 60 Vbeta and 13 Jbeta primers characterized the PCR. This table comes from immunoSEQ multiplex PCR, and its TCRdb copy is limited to in-frame clones, with some not included. This sample carries 180,000 or so clones, just over 75% of them seen once, and the ten largest clones take about 1.5%. The CDR3 contains 16 residues. The ends lost 5 bases at V and 0 bases at J; junction bases unmatched: 7. From germline, CDR1 is SEHNR and CDR2 FQNEAQ (reference sequence). J is TRBJ1-1 and V is TRBV7-9; 9 bases agree with TRBD1. The source is a man between 18 and 29 years old in good health and CMV-seronegative. Sequencing was carried out using PBMCs. CDR3 in amino acids: CASSLQGALMNTEAFF. As DNA, the CDR3 is TGTGCCAGCAGCCTACAGGGGGCGCTTATGAACACTGAAGCTTTCTTT. Full variable domain (remainder filled in from reference TRBV7-9 and TRBJ1-1): DTGVSQNPRHKITKRGQNVTFRCDPISEHNRLYWYRQTLGQGPEFLTYFQNEAQLEKSRLLSDRFSAERPKGSFSTLEIQRTEQGDSAMYLCASSLQGALMNTEAFFGQGTRLTVV.